This is a list of T cell receptor beta chains from one sample in a study of cytomegalovirus exposure and HLA in healthy donors. Here immunoSEQ multiplex PCR was the method, and the copy in TCRdb shows in-frame clones only, minus some. The sample shows 90,000 to 150,000 clones, approximately 90% of them seen only once. The sample taken for sequencing was PBMCs. All receptors come from a woman under 30 in good health and CMV-seropositive. The CDR3 runs from the conserved cysteine through the conserved F or W. Fields, in order: J gene, D gene, clone size, V gene, CDR3 DNA, CDR3 protein. D genes are given only for firm matches. The size of a clone is reported for some rows only, either as once, few or many, or as a class for expanded clones.

TRBJ2-7 | . | . | TRBV18 | TGTGCCAGCTCACCTTCGGTAGAAGTTTACGAGCAGTACTTC | CASSPSVEVYEQYF
TRBJ1-1 | . | . | TRBV18 | TGTGCCAGCTCACCACTTTATAGGGGTACTGAAGCTTTCTTT | CASSPLYRGTEAFF
TRBJ2-3 | TRBD1 | . | TRBV7-7 | TGTGCTAGCAGCTTCTCCCAATCAGGGGGTACGCAGTATTTT | CASSFSQSGGTQYF
TRBJ2-3 | . | . | TRBV6-6 | TGTGCCAGCGGAAAAGGGGCAGCAGCAACAGATACGCAGTATTTT | CASGKGAAATDTQYF
TRBJ2-7 | TRBD1 | . | TRBV4-3 | TGCGCCAGCAGCCAAGGACTCGACAGGGGCTACTACGAGCAGTACTTC | CASSQGLDRGYYEQYF
TRBJ2-5 | TRBD2 | . | TRBV7-2 | TGTGCCAGCAGCTCCAGCGGGAGAGAGACCCAGTACTTC | CASSSSGRETQYF
TRBJ1-1 | . | . | TRBV5-1 | TGCGCCAGCAGCTTGGACGGCGGCACTGAAGCTTTCTTT | CASSLDGGTEAFF
TRBJ1-1 | TRBD1 | . | TRBV6-5 | TGTGCCAGCAGTTTCCAGTGGGACAGAAAGAACACTGAAGCTTTCTTT | CASSFQWDRKNTEAFF
TRBJ1-1 | . | . | TRBV7-9 | TGTGCCAGCAGCTTAGAATCCGCTGAAGCTTTCTTT | CASSLESAEAFF
TRBJ2-7 | TRBD2 | . | TRBV4-2 | TGTGCCAGCAGCCAAGATCTTCTAGCGGGATTGGGCGAGCAGTACTTC | CASSQDLLAGLGEQYF
TRBJ2-6 | TRBD2 | . | TRBV11-3 | TGTGCCAGCAGCTTAGGTCGGCGGGGGGGCTCTGGGGCCAACGTCCTGACTTTC | CASSLGRRGGSGANVLTF
TRBJ2-1 | TRBD2 | . | TRBV6-6 | TGTGCCAGCACCAACGGACTAGCGGACCTCAATGAGCAGTTCTTC | CASTNGLADLNEQFF
TRBJ2-1 | TRBD2 | . | TRBV2 | TGTGCCACCGCGCGGGAGTTCCACAATGAGCAGTTCTTC | CATAREFHNEQFF
TRBJ1-2 | TRBD1 | . | TRBV6-5 | TGTGCCAGCAGTCCCCCACCCGGGACAGGGGGAAGCTACACCTTC | CASSPPPGTGGSYTF
TRBJ2-1 | . | . | TRBV4-1 | TGCGCCAGCAGCCAAGAGAGCGCTAGGAGGGCTGAGCAGTTCTTC | CASSQESARRAEQFF
TRBJ1-1 | TRBD1 | . | TRBV19 | TGTGCCAGTAGCGGACAGGGGGGGAACACTGAAGCTTTCTTT | CASSGQGGNTEAFF
TRBJ2-3 | TRBD2 | . | TRBV5-6 | TGTGCCAGCAGCTCGGGACTAGCGGGGGACCTCACAGATACGCAGTATTTT | CASSSGLAGDLTDTQYF
TRBJ2-5 | . | once | TRBV18 | TGTGCCAGCTCACCACTGGACGGGGGCCAAGAGACCCAGTACTTC | CASSPLDGGQETQYF
TRBJ2-5 | TRBD1 | . | TRBV5-1 | TGCGCCAGCAGCTGGGGGGACAGGGATGGAGAGACCCAGTACTTC | CASSWGDRDGETQYF
TRBJ1-4 | TRBD1 | . | TRBV7-9 | TGTGCCAGCAGCGCCGCACAGGGGTGGGATGAAAAACTGTTTTTT | CASSAAQGWDEKLFF
TRBJ2-5 | . | . | TRBV15 | TGTGCCACCAGCAGAGATAAGGGGGAGACCCAGTACTTC | CATSRDKGETQYF
TRBJ1-1 | . | . | TRBV5-1 | TGCGCCAGCAGCTTGGACCCGATACAGGGAGGGATAGGGGACACTGAAGCTTTCTTT | CASSLDPIQGGIGDTEAFF
TRBJ2-7 | TRBD1 | . | TRBV11-2 | TGTGCCAGCAGCCTACGGGACAGAGCCTACGAGCAGTACTTC | CASSLRDRAYEQYF
TRBJ1-1 | . | . | TRBV2 | TGTGCCAGCAGTGAAGCGCTTCTTCAGATGAACACTGAAGCTTTCTTT | CASSEALLQMNTEAFF
TRBJ2-4 | TRBD2 | . | TRBV11-2 | TGTGCCAGCAGCTTAGTGGGACTAGCGGGGGCCAAAGCCAAAAACATTCAGTACTTC | CASSLVGLAGAKAKNIQYF
TRBJ1-3 | . | . | TRBV19 | TGTGCCAGTAGTATAGACCTGACGGGGTCCTCTGGAAACACCATATATTTT | CASSIDLTGSSGNTIYF
TRBJ2-7 | . | once | TRBV7-6 | TGTGCCAGCAGCTTAGAGGCAGGTTCGTGGGAGCAGTACTTC | CASSLEAGSWEQYF
TRBJ2-7 | . | . | TRBV6-5 | TGTGCCAGCAGTTATCACCGACAGTACGAGCAGTACTTC | CASSYHRQYEQYF
TRBJ1-1 | TRBD1 | . | TRBV6-6 | TGTGCCAGCAGTCGCTGGACAGGGATTAACACTGAAGCTTTCTTT | CASSRWTGINTEAFF
TRBJ1-5 | TRBD1 | once | TRBV6-1 | TGTGCCAGCGGGGGACAGCAGAATCAGCCCCAGCATTTT | CASGGQQNQPQHF